This T cell receptor beta chain was recorded in a study of cytomegalovirus exposure and HLA in healthy donors. Study results and limitations: Analysis performed later found 15,000 or so TCR beta sequences associated with HLA alleles at 0.05 false discovery rate. Most TCR sequences showed up rarely, but some public TCRs showed up in many donors.

Notes on this clone: Its antigen is undetermined.

Germline CDR1 MRHNA, CDR2 SNTAGT. V lost 3 bases and J lost 4, with 7 bases in between. This CDR3 spans 13 amino acids. The PCR used 60 Vbeta and 13 Jbeta primers. This table comes from immunoSEQ multiplex PCR, and its TCRdb copy is limited to in-frame clones, with some not included. The sample yields some 76,000 clones, 70% to 90% seen once. This TCR was recovered from a woman in her twenties or thirties in good health and CMV-seronegative. The V gene is TRBV6-4, the J gene TRBJ1-3; D is unresolved. Sequenced material: PBMCs. The CDR3 DNA reads as TGTGCCAGCAGTGAAAGCCGGGGAAACACCATATATTTT. Encoded protein: CASSESRGNTIYF.